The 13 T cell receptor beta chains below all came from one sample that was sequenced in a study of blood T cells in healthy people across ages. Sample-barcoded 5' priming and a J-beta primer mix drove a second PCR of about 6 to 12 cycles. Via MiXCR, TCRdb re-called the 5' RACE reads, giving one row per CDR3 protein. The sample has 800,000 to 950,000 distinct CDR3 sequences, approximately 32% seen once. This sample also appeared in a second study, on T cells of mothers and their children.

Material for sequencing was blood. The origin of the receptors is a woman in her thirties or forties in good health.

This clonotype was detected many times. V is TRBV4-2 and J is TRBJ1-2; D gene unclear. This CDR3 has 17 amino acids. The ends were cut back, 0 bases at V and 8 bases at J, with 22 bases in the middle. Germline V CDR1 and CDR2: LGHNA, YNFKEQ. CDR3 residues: CASSQELLVGSLSGYTF. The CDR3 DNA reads TGTGCCAGCAGCCAAGAACTCCTGGTTGGGAGCCTCTCGGGCTACACCTTC.

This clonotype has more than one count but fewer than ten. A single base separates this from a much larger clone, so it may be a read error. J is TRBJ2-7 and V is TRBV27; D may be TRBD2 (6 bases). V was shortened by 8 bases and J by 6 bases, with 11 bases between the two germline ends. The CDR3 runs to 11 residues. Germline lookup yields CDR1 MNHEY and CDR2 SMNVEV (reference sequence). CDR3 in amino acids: CASGTPCEQYF. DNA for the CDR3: TGTGCCAGCGGGACTCCCTGCGAGCAGTACTTC.

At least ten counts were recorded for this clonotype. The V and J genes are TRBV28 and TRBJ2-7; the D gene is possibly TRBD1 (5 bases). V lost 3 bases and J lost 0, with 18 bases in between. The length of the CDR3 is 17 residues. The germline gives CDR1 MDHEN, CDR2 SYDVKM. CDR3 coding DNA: TGTGCCAGCAGTTTCTCCCTTCAGGGTCTTCCCTCCTACGAGCAGTACTTC. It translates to CASSFSLQGLPSYEQYF.

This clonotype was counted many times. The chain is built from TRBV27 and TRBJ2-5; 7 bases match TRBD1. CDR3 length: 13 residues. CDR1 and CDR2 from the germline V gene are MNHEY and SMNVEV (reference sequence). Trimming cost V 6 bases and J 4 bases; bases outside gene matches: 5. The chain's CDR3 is CASSPGDRETQYF. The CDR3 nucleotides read TGTGCCAGCAGCCCCGGGGACAGAGAGACCCAGTACTTC.

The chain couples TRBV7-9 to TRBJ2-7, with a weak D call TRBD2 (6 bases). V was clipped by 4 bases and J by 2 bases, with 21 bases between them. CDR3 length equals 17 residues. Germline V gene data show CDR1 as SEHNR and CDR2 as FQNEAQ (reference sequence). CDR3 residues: CASSSFGGREVAYEQYF. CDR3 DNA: TGTGCCAGCAGCTCCTTCGGGGGAAGGGAAGTGGCCTACGAGCAGTACTTC.

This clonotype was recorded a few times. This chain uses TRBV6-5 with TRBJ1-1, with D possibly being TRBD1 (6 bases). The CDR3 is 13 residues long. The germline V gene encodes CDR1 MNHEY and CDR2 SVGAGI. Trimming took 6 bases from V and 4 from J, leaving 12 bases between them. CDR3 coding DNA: TGTGCCAGCAGCCAAAACAGGGCCACTGAAGCTTTCTTT. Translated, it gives CASSQNRATEAFF.

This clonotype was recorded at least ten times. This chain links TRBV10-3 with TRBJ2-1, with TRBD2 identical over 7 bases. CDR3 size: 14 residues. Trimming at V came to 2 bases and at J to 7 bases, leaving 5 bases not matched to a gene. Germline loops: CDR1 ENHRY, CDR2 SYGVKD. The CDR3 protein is CAISEAGDWNEQFF. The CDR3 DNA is TGTGCCATCAGTGAGGCGGGGGACTGGAATGAGCAGTTCTTC.

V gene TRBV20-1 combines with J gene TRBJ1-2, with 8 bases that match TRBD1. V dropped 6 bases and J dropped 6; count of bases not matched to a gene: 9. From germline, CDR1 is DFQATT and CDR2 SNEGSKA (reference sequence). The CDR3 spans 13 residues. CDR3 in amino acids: CSARDRREHGYTF. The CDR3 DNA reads TGCAGTGCGAGGGACAGGCGGGAACATGGCTACACCTTC.

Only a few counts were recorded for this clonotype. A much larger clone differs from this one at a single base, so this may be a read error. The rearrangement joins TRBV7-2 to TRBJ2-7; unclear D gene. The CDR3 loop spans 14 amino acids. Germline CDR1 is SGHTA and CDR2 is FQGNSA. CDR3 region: CAGSSLTSSYEQYF. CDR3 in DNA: TGTGCCGGCAGCTCCCTCACCAGCTCCTACGAGCAGTACTTC.

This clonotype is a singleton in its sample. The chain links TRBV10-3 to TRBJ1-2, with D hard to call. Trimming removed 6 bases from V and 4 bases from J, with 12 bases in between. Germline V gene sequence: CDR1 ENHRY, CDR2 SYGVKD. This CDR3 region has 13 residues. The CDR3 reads CAIRVEGSYGYTF. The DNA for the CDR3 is TGTGCCATCAGGGTGGAGGGCTCCTATGGCTACACCTTC.

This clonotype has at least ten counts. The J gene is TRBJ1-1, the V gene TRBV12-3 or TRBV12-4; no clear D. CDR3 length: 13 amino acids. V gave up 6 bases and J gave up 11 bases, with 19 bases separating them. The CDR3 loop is CASSLLGKIGAFF. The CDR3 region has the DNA TGTGCCAGCAGCCTCCTCGGGAAGATCGGGGCTTTCTTT.

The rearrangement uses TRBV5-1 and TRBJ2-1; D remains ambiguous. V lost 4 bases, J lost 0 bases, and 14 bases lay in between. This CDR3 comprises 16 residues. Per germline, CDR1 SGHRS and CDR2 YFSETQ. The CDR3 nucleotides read TGCGCCAGCAGCCCAGAACTCCAGAGCTCCTACAATGAGCAGTTCTTC. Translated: CASSPELQSSYNEQFF. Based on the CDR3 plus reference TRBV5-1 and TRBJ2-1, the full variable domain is KAGVTQTPRYLIKTRGQQVTLSCSPISGHRSVSWYQQTPGQGLQFLFEYFSETQRNKGNFPGRFSGRQFSNSRSEMNVSTLELGDSALYLCASSPELQSSYNEQFFGPGTRLTVL.

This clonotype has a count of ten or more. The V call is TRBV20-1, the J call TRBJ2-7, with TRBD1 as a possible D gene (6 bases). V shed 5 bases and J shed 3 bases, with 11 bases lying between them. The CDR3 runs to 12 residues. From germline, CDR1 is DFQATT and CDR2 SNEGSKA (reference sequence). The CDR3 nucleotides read TGCAGTGCTTCCCGGGACAACTACGAGCAGTACTTC. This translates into CSASRDNYEQYF.